The entry that follows covers one T cell receptor beta chain sequence. What it recognizes is unknown. The length of the CDR3 is 15 residues. The V and J ends lost 5 bases and 5 bases respectively, with 16 bases between them. Germline V CDR1 and CDR2: SEHNR, FQNEAQ (reference sequence). The sample is drawn from a study of T cell clones after liver transplantation. Study-wide background: Subjects received no induction therapy and standard immunosuppression until randomization at 12-24 months post-transplant. Overall study findings and caveats: Migration into the graft, not deletion, may explain lost graft donor-reactive T cells. These preliminary findings come from unstandardized post-transplant sampling times.

Only in-frame clones appear in the TCRdb table, and some are missing; sequencing was by immunoSEQ multiplex PCR. Among roughly 100,000 clones, 82% were seen once, and the ten largest hold just under 1%. The receptor comes from a human donor who received a liver transplant. The chain is built from TRBV7-9 and TRBJ2-1; D uncertain. The material sequenced was CD4+ T cells from blood, taken before liver transplant. The CDR3 protein is CASSPMIIRNNEQFF. The CDR3 coding sequence is TGTGCCAGCAGCCCAATGATAATCCGGAACAATGAGCAGTTCTTC.